This TCR beta chain originates from a study of blood T cell repertoires in COVID-19. Study overall: Material from acute and convalescent COVID-19 was sourced from the United States, Italy and Spain.

Per the study methods: By means of reference gene primer amplification, nucleated cell counts were estimated. The assay was immunoSEQ multiplex PCR, and TCRdb's table has in-frame clones only and misses some. V, J and clone size derive from that table, while D and trimming were established from the DNA sequence. The table includes roughly 120,000 clones, about 75% detected once. This clone was counted a single time. The CDR3 spans 14 residues. The V gene's germline CDR1 is SGHRS and CDR2 YFSETQ. With V trimmed by 6 bases and J by 4 bases, 9 bases remained unmatched. The TCR sequence derives from a woman older than 75 with active or convalescent COVID-19. The rearrangement uses TRBV5-1 and TRBJ2-7; TRBD2 agrees at 8 bases. Sequencing was done on a sample of peripheral blood. The CDR3 DNA reads TGCGCCAGCAAACCAGCGGGGGACCCTTACGAGCAGTACTTC. Translation gives CASKPAGDPYEQYF.